This T cell receptor (beta chain) originates from a study of T cells in localized non-small cell lung cancer. Notes on the study in general: One tumor region alone was sequenced, and heterogeneity therefore remains possible. Clonality of T cells reached its maximum in uninvolved adjacent lung, surpassing tumor. The study detected a median about 50 of the top 100 tumor clones in adjacent lung. Those with higher blood T cell density had longer overall survival.

This table comes from immunoSEQ multiplex PCR, and its TCRdb copy is limited to in-frame clones, with some not included. The sample holds about 15,000 clones, more than 65% seen once. Worth noting for this clone: The antigen is not known.

This clonotype was obtained from a female donor of 60 years or more with stage I squamous cell lung carcinoma. The input for sequencing was peripheral blood, taken before any cancer treatment.

CDR3 amino acids: CASSVVGGNYGYTF. For the CDR3, the DNA is TGTGCCAGCAGCGTAGTAGGCGGGAACTATGGCTACACCTTC. This chain links TRBV9 with TRBJ1-2; D uncertain. Trimming left V 0 bases short and J 2 bases short, with 8 bases between. Germline V lookup: CDR1 SGDLS, CDR2 YYNGEE. CDR3 length: 14 residues. The whole variable domain, filled in from reference TRBV9 and TRBJ1-2, reads DSGVTQTPKHLITATGQRVTLRCSPRSGDLSVYWYQQSLDQGLQFLIQYYNGEERAKGNILERFSAQQFPDLHSELNLSSLELGDSALYFCASSVVGGNYGYTFGSGTRLTVV.